These T cell receptor beta chains were read from a single sample in a study of cytomegalovirus exposure and HLA in healthy donors. This table comes from immunoSEQ multiplex PCR, and its TCRdb copy is limited to in-frame clones, with some not included. The profile shows over 200,000 clones, about 90% of them singletons. The sequencing sample was made of PBMCs. The receptors originated from a woman aged 18-30 years in good health and CMV-seronegative. The CDR3 runs from the conserved cysteine through the conserved F or W.

v_call	j_call	cdr3_aa
TRBV5-1	TRBJ2-5	CASRRGSGETQYF
TRBV4-2	TRBJ2-7	CASSRAVAGGTYEQYF
TRBV25-1	TRBJ1-4	CASSGQGFYTNEKLFF
TRBV7-9	TRBJ2-5	CASSSIQETQYF
TRBV7-2	TRBJ2-7	CASSVSGSRDNYEQYF
TRBV27	TRBJ2-7	CASSSGQISYEQYF
TRBV6-1	TRBJ2-7	CASSGWDRAREQYF
TRBV28	TRBJ2-7	CATNLAGAYEQYF
TRBV5-1	TRBJ1-1	CASSIQGVNTEAFF
TRBV19	TRBJ2-3	CASRAGPDTQYF
TRBV2	TRBJ2-1	CASRAAAGSPYNEQFF
TRBV7-8	TRBJ2-1	CASSLYAGVGDEQFF
TRBV9	TRBJ2-7	CASSSGAGSYEQYF
TRBV4-2	TRBJ2-7	CASSQTGGGSYEQYF
TRBV28	TRBJ2-1	CASSFIEFSSYNEQFF
TRBV29-1	TRBJ2-7	CSVVFRTYEQYF
TRBV6-1	TRBJ2-3	CASSSGYTDTQYF
TRBV5-1	TRBJ2-2	CASSWVAGGAGVAGELFF
TRBV11-2	TRBJ2-7	CASSFRLAGGFGYEQYF
TRBV7-9	TRBJ2-3	CASSPTGGLTDTQYF